These T cell receptor beta chains were read from a single sample in a study of T cells in Graves' hyperthyroidism and ophthalmopathy. TCRdb itself ran the multiplex PCR reads through MiXCR, one entry per CDR3 protein. The data contain approximately 360,000 distinct CDR3 sequences, 20% to 30% of them singletons. The sample consisted of blood. The source of these receptors is a man aged 50 or older with Graves' hyperthyroidism. Each CDR3 is given with its conserved first and last residue. Fields, in order: clone size, V gene, D gene, CDR3 length, J gene, CDR3 DNA, CDR3 protein. A D gene is named only where the DNA matches it firmly. Clone sizes are given selectively: once, few, many, or a class where the clone is expanded.

.	TRBV12-3/TRBV12-4	.	13	TRBJ2-1	TGTGCCAGCAGTTTTCTCTCCGAGAATGAGCAGTTCTTC	CASSFLSENEQFF
many	TRBV30	TRBD2	14	TRBJ2-5	TGTGCCTGGAACAGCGGGAGGTGGCAAGAGACCCAGTACTTC	CAWNSGRWQETQYF
few	TRBV6-1	TRBD2	14	TRBJ2-7	TGTGCCAGCAGTGAACTAGCGGGGGTCTACGAGCAGTACTTC	CASSELAGVYEQYF
many	TRBV11-2	TRBD2	15	TRBJ2-7	TGTGCCAGCAGCCCTTCCGGGCGGGAGGGCTACGAGCAGTACTTC	CASSPSGREGYEQYF
.	TRBV2	TRBD1	13	TRBJ1-5	TGTGCCAGCAGACTCAGGGGGGGTCAGCCCCAGCATTTT	CASRLRGGQPQHF
many	TRBV5-1	.	12	TRBJ2-7	TGCGCCAGCAGCTTGGAGGGGGTCGAGCAGTACTTC	CASSLEGVEQYF
many	TRBV15	TRBD1	14	TRBJ2-5	TGTGCCACCAGCAGGGACAGGGGCCAAGAGACCCAGTACTTC	CATSRDRGQETQYF
few	TRBV5-1	.	13	TRBJ2-5	TGCGCCAGCAGCCAGGACGTCCGGGAGACCCAGTACTTC	CASSQDVRETQYF
.	TRBV24-1	TRBD1	17	TRBJ2-3	TGTGCCACCAGTGAGGGACAGGGGGCGGCCGATAAATATACGCAGTATTTT	CATSEGQGAADKYTQYF
once	TRBV10-3	TRBD2	18	TRBJ2-1	TGTGCCATCAGTGACCGAATTGAACTAGCGGGGCCTTACAATGAGCAGTTCTTC	CAISDRIELAGPYNEQFF
.	TRBV20-1	TRBD2	15	TRBJ2-1	TGCAGTGCTAAACTAAGCGGGAGAGATTACAATGAGCAGTTCTTC	CSAKLSGRDYNEQFF
many	TRBV3-1	.	13	TRBJ2-1	TGTGCCAGCAGCCAAGTCCAACAGGGAGTGCAGTTCTTC	CASSQVQQGVQFF
few	TRBV3-1	.	14	TRBJ2-4	TGTGCCAGCAGCCGGTTAGGCTCGTTGGACATTCAGTACTTC	CASSRLGSLDIQYF
.	TRBV6-1	TRBD2	15	TRBJ2-7	TGTGCCAGCAGTTATAGCGGGAGAAGGTCCTACGAGCAGTACTTC	CASSYSGRRSYEQYF
.	TRBV5-1	.	16	TRBJ2-1	TGCGCCAGCAGCCGACCCGGCCAGTCCTCCTACAATGAGCAGTTCTTC	CASSRPGQSSYNEQFF
many	TRBV24-1	.	16	TRBJ1-2	TGTGCCACCAGTGATTCCAACACCAGGGACGGACGTCGCTACACCTTC	CATSDSNTRDGRRYTF
.	TRBV6-1	TRBD1	12	TRBJ1-2	TGTGCCAGCATGGACAGGGTGGACGGCTACACCTTC	CASMDRVDGYTF
.	TRBV28	.	11	TRBJ1-1	TGTGCCAGCAGTTTCGGGACTGAAGCTCTCTTT	CASSFGTEALF
.	TRBV2	.	14	TRBJ2-1	TGTGCCAGCAGTGTCGGGGGCGACGTGGGTGAGCAGTTCTTC	CASSVGGDVGEQFF
.	TRBV20-1	.	16	TRBJ1-5	TGCAGTGCTAGACAGGCGATCGGTTATAGCAATCAGCCCCAGCATTTT	CSARQAIGYSNQPQHF
many	TRBV7-9	.	15	TRBJ2-7	TGTGCCAGCAGCTTAGAGGTGGGAGTAAACTACGAGCAGTACTTC	CASSLEVGVNYEQYF
.	TRBV27	TRBD2	14	TRBJ2-1	TGTGCCAGCAGTACCCTAGCGGAGAGAGGGGAACAGTTCTTC	CASSTLAERGEQFF
.	TRBV6-1	TRBD2	16	TRBJ2-5	TGTGCCAGCAGTACCCTAGGCGGGAGCCCCGGAGAGACCCAGTACTTC	CASSTLGGSPGETQYF
.	TRBV15	.	15	TRBJ1-2	TGTGCCACCAGCAGAGATCTAACACAAGACTATGGCTACACCTTC	CATSRDLTQDYGYTF
few	TRBV20-1	.	12	TRBJ1-2	TGCAGTGGCAGACGGGGGAACTATGGCTACACCTTC	CSGRRGNYGYTF
.	TRBV6-1	.	14	TRBJ2-3	TGTGCCAGCCGTGGATCCCTCGGCACAGATACGCAGTATTTT	CASRGSLGTDTQYF
.	TRBV5-5	TRBD2	15	TRBJ2-1	TGTGCCCCAGCTTGGGGGGGGGAGAGGAGCAATGAGCAGTTCTTC	CAPAWGGERSNEQFF
.	TRBV20-1	TRBD2	16	TRBJ2-3	TGCAGTGCGAACCCCAGACTAGCGGGGGGCACAGATACGCAGTATTTT	CSANPRLAGGTDTQYF
many	TRBV3-1	.	12	TRBJ2-1	TGTGCCAGCAGCCACACGGTTAATGAGCAGTTCTTC	CASSHTVNEQFF
few	TRBV3-1	TRBD2	19	TRBJ2-5	TGTGCCAGCAGCCAGCCGGGACTAGCGGCCTACTTGGGGAAAGAGACCCAGTACTTC	CASSQPGLAAYLGKETQYF
many	TRBV7-8	.	14	TRBJ2-3	TGTGCCAGCAGCTTAGATACAGCCACCGGGGCGCAGTATTTT	CASSLDTATGAQYF
.	TRBV9	.	14	TRBJ2-7	TGTGCCAGCAGCGCCACAGGAAATTTCTACGAGCAGTACTTC	CASSATGNFYEQYF
.	TRBV14	TRBD2	16	TRBJ2-1	TGTGCCAGCAGCCAAGGGGAGGGAGACTCCTACAATGAGCAGTTCTTC	CASSQGEGDSYNEQFF
.	TRBV2	.	14	TRBJ2-3	TGTGCCAGCAGAGCTAGCGAGAACACAGATACGCAGTATTTT	CASRASENTDTQYF
.	TRBV6-1	TRBD1	16	TRBJ1-5	TGTGCCAGCAGTGAGCGGCAGGGGGTGCAGGGTCAGCCCCAGCATTTT	CASSERQGVQGQPQHF
few	TRBV6-5	.	13	TRBJ1-1	TGTGCCAGCAGTTCTGGACAGATCACTGAAGCTTTCTTT	CASSSGQITEAFF
.	TRBV6-1	.	14	TRBJ1-1	TGTGCCAGCAGTGAAGCGAGGGGGGACACTGAAGCTTTCTTT	CASSEARGDTEAFF
few	TRBV12-3/TRBV12-4	TRBD2	16	TRBJ2-3	TGTGCCAGCAGGGGCTCGGGACTAGCGGGCCCAGATACGCAGTATTTT	CASRGSGLAGPDTQYF
.	TRBV19	.	12	TRBJ1-1	TGTGCCAGTAGTAATCGACACACTGAAGCTTTCTTT	CASSNRHTEAFF
few	TRBV20-1	.	12	TRBJ2-7	TGCAGTGCTCGCAACAAGTGGGGGGTGCAGTACTTC	CSARNKWGVQYF
few	TRBV7-3	.	13	TRBJ2-7	TGTGCCAGCAGCCCCAGGATTGACGGGGAGCAGTACTTC	CASSPRIDGEQYF
few	TRBV6-2/TRBV6-3	.	13	TRBJ1-5	TGTGCCAGCAATATAGACGGAACTATTCCCCAGCATTTT	CASNIDGTIPQHF
few	TRBV3-1	TRBD1	15	TRBJ1-2	TGTGCCAGCAGCGCCGGGACAGGTGGTGGCTATGGCTACACCTTC	CASSAGTGGGYGYTF
.	TRBV3-1	TRBD2	15	TRBJ2-1	TGTGCCAGCAGTCTCACTAGCGGGAGAGGCAGTGAGCAGTTCTTC	CASSLTSGRGSEQFF
few	TRBV29-1	.	12	TRBJ1-1	TGCAGCGTAGCGGGCCCGAACACTGAAGCTTTCTTT	CSVAGPNTEAFF
.	TRBV20-1	.	11	TRBJ1-1	TGCAGTGCTTGGGGGGCTACTGAAGCTTTCTTT	CSAWGATEAFF
once	TRBV7-2	TRBD1	15	TRBJ2-7	TGTGTCAGCAGCTTAGGTGGGACAGGGGCCTACGAGCAGTACTTC	CVSSLGGTGAYEQYF
few	TRBV30	TRBD1	15	TRBJ1-2	TGTGTGACATTCTCCCAAACAGGGGCGATCTATGGCTACACCTTC	CVTFSQTGAIYGYTF
few	TRBV6-1	TRBD2	17	TRBJ2-3	TGTGCCAGCAGCTATGTTTCTAGCGGGAGGGCCGCAGATACGCAGTATTTT	CASSYVSSGRAADTQYF
.	TRBV9	TRBD2	16	TRBJ2-3	TGTGCCAGCAGCGTAGCGGGACTAGCATTCATAGATACGCAGTATTTT	CASSVAGLAFIDTQYF
.	TRBV20-1	.	13	TRBJ2-4	TGCAGTGCTAGACCCGTAGCCAAAAACATTCAGTACTTC	CSARPVAKNIQYF
many	TRBV19	.	13	TRBJ1-1	TGTGCCAGCAGTATACGGGGGAACACTGAAGCTTTCTTT	CASSIRGNTEAFF
.	TRBV7-9	TRBD1	16	TRBJ1-2	TGTGCCAGCAGCCCCTCCCAGGGACAGGGGCTCTATGGCTACACCTTC	CASSPSQGQGLYGYTF
.	TRBV7-3	TRBD2	17	TRBJ2-1	TGTGCCAGCAGCTTAACGTTTACTAGCGGGAGCGGACATGAGCAGTTCTTC	CASSLTFTSGSGHEQFF
.	TRBV3-1	TRBD2	18	TRBJ2-1	TGTGCCAGCAGCCAAGCCGACCTACTAGCGGGAGATAACAATGAGCAGTTCTTC	CASSQADLLAGDNNEQFF
few	TRBV7-6	TRBD2	17	TRBJ2-7	TGTGCCAGCACCCCTTCGGGGTCACAGGGACTAGGCTACGAGCAGTACTTC	CASTPSGSQGLGYEQYF
.	TRBV5-5	.	14	TRBJ1-2	TGTGCCAGCAGCCGAGGCTGGACGGACTATGGCTACACCTTC	CASSRGWTDYGYTF